This T cell receptor (beta chain) came from a study of regulatory T cells in long-lasting Graves disease. Time point described: persistent/refractory GD, antithyroid drugs over 5 years with positive TRAb. PBMC-extracted RNA yielded the TCR library. Germline CDR1 is DFQATT and CDR2 is SNEGSKA (reference sequence). This CDR3 is built from 13 residues. J was trimmed by 2 bases and V by 6 bases; bases with no gene match: 5. Relying on iRepertoire HTBI primers and Arm-PCR of CDR3 regions, the team built TCR beta libraries. TCRdb reanalysed the multiplex PCR reads using MiXCR and keeps one entry per CDR3 protein. The sample contains about 470,000 distinct CDR3 sequences, roughly a fifth of which appear only once.

The source was peripheral blood mononuclear cells (PBMCs), collected when the disease was refractory, from a patient treated with antithyroid drugs. The receptor's source is a female donor with Graves disease. The rearrangement uses TRBV20-1 and TRBJ2-7, with TRBD1 matching over 9 bases. CDR3 sequence (DNA): TGCAGTGCCGGGGACAGGGTAACCTACGAGCAGTACTTC. This gives the protein CSAGDRVTYEQYF.